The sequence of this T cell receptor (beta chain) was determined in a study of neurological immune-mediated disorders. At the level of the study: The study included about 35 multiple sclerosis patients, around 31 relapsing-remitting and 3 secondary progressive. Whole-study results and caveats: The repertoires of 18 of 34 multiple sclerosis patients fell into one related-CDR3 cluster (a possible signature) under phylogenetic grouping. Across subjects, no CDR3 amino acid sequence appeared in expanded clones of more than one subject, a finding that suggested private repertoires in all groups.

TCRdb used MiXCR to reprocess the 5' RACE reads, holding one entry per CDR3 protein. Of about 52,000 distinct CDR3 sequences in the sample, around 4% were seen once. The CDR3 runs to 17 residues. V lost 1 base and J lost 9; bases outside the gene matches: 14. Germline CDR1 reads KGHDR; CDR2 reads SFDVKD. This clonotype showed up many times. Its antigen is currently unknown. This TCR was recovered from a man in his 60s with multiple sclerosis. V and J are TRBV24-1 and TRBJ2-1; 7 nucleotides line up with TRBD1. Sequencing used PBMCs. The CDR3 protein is CATSDFPTGTSDSEQFF. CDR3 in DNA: TGTGCCACCAGTGATTTCCCGACAGGGACCTCTGACAGTGAGCAGTTCTTC.